These T cell receptor beta chains were read from a single sample in a study of OX40 agonist ivuxolimab in advanced cancers. Profiled with immunoSEQ multiplex PCR; TCRdb holds only in-frame clones, not every one. The table lists tens of thousands of clones, 90% of them singletons. The sequencing here drew on CD4+ or CD8+ T cells sorted from blood, taken in a trial of the OX40 agonist ivuxolimab. The origin of the receptors is an adult with an advanced solid tumor such as melanoma, head and neck, liver or kidney cancer. Each CDR3 is given with its conserved first and last residue. A D gene is named only where the DNA matches it firmly. Size values are once, few and many counts, or a class for expanded clones, and some rows have none.

J gene,clone size,D gene,V gene,CDR3 DNA,CDR3 protein
TRBJ1-3,-,TRBD1,TRBV12-5,TGTGCTAGTGCCAGAACCGACAGGGGGAACTCAGGAAACACCATATATTTT,CASARTDRGNSGNTIYF
TRBJ1-4,-,TRBD1,TRBV27,TGTGCCAGCAGTTTAACACAGGGGGCGTTTTTGGCTAATGAAAAACTGTTTTTT,CASSLTQGAFLANEKLFF
TRBJ2-3,-,-,TRBV28,TGTGCCAGCTCTATACCTTGGGGGGCTGGCACAGATACGCAGTATTTT,CASSIPWGAGTDTQYF
TRBJ1-5,-,TRBD1,TRBV28,TGTGCCAGCAGGCCGACAGGGAACGCCAATCAGCCCCAGCATTTT,CASRPTGNANQPQHF
TRBJ2-3,-,TRBD2,TRBV11-2,TGTGCCAGCAGTTTTAGACCGGGACTAGCGGGAGGGGTGGATACGCAGTATTTT,CASSFRPGLAGGVDTQYF
TRBJ2-7,-,TRBD2,TRBV7-2,TGTGCCAGCAGCCCCACGAGACTAGCGTCCTACGAGCAGTACTTC,CASSPTRLASYEQYF
TRBJ1-5,few,-,TRBV11-2,TGTGCCAGCAGCTTAGTTTCTGGCCGCCGCAATCAGCCCCAGCATTTT,CASSLVSGRRNQPQHF
TRBJ1-5,few,TRBD1,TRBV7-9,TGTGCCAGCAGCCCTGGGACAGGGGGAGACAATCAGCCCCAGCATTTT,CASSPGTGGDNQPQHF
TRBJ1-4,-,-,TRBV5-1,TGCGCCAGCAGCTTGGGAGGGAACATCGCTAATGAAAAACTGTTTTTT,CASSLGGNIANEKLFF
TRBJ1-5,-,-,TRBV2,TGTGCCAGCAGTCAGTCTAGGGAGGATCAGCCCCAGCATTTT,CASSQSREDQPQHF
TRBJ1-2,-,-,TRBV18,TGTGCCAGCTCACCACCTACGGCGCTTGGCTATGGCTACACCTTC,CASSPPTALGYGYTF
TRBJ2-7,-,TRBD1,TRBV5-1,TGCGCCAGCAGCTTAAGGGGACAGTCTTACGAGCAGTACTTC,CASSLRGQSYEQYF
TRBJ2-3,-,-,TRBV25-1,TGTGCCGCACTAGCCCTCGGGGATACGCAGTATTTT,CAALALGDTQYF
TRBJ1-6,-,-,TRBV27,TGTGCCAGCAGCCGGGATCATAATTCACCCCTCCACTTT,CASSRDHNSPLHF
TRBJ2-7,-,-,TRBV5-1,TGCGCCAGCAGCTTATCGTATCCGGGCCTTTCCTACGAGCAGTACTTC,CASSLSYPGLSYEQYF
TRBJ2-2,-,-,TRBV5-1,TGCGCCAGCAGGCCCCTCCTCAGAAACACCGGGGAGCTGTTTTTT,CASRPLLRNTGELFF
TRBJ1-4,-,-,TRBV7-9,TGTGCCAGCAGCTTAGGCAGGGTGGGAGAAAAACTGTTTTTT,CASSLGRVGEKLFF
TRBJ2-1,-,TRBD2,TRBV19,TGTGCCAGTAGTTCGACTAGCGGGAGTTCTAACAATGAGCAGTTCTTC,CASSSTSGSSNNEQFF
TRBJ2-3,-,-,TRBV6-1,TGTGCCTTAGCGGGACAGACCACAGATACGCAGTATTTT,CALAGQTTDTQYF
TRBJ2-1,-,-,TRBV15,TGTGCCACCAGCAGAGATCTTAAGTACAATGAGCAGTTCTTC,CATSRDLKYNEQFF
TRBJ1-1,-,-,TRBV19,TGTGCCAGTAGTTACAGGGAAAACACTGAAGCTTTCTTT,CASSYRENTEAFF
TRBJ1-4,-,-,TRBV6-5,TGTGCCAGCAGCACGGTTTCTAATGAAAAACTGTTTTTT,CASSTVSNEKLFF
TRBJ1-2,-,-,TRBV28,TGTGCCAGCAGTCGAGACCCCGATGGCTACACCTTC,CASSRDPDGYTF
TRBJ2-1,-,-,TRBV7-2,TGTGCCAGCAGCTCCTTTAAACAGGGAAGTGAGCAGTTCTTC,CASSSFKQGSEQFF
TRBJ1-4,-,-,TRBV18,TGTGCCAGCACCCTCACGGGGGCGGGGGAAAAACTGTTTTTT,CASTLTGAGEKLFF
TRBJ2-1,-,TRBD1,TRBV23-1,TGCGCCAGCAGTCAATCCGCCGATAGGGGGCGGTCTTACAATGAGCAGTTCTTC,CASSQSADRGRSYNEQFF
TRBJ2-7,-,TRBD2,TRBV10-1,TGCGCCAGCAGTGAGTCCGGGGGAGGACTAGCGGGCGGCGAGCAGTACTTC,CASSESGGGLAGGEQYF
TRBJ2-2,-,TRBD2,TRBV2,TGTGCCAGCAAGGTTCGGGAGGGCCACACCGGGGAGCTGTTTTTT,CASKVREGHTGELFF
TRBJ2-7,-,-,TRBV5-1,TGCGCCAGCAGCTTGGTAGGGAGTTACGAGCAGTACTTC,CASSLVGSYEQYF
TRBJ2-7,-,TRBD1,TRBV5-3,TGTGCCAGAAGCTTGAGGGACAGGGGTTACGAGCAGTACTTC,CARSLRDRGYEQYF
TRBJ1-2,-,-,TRBV4-3,TGCGCCAGCAGCCAAGTATTGCCAGGGGCGGCTGGCTATGGCTACACCTTC,CASSQVLPGAAGYGYTF
TRBJ1-2,-,TRBD1,TRBV25-1,TGTGCCAGCAGTGACCCCTTAGTGGGGACAGGGAATGGCTACACCTTC,CASSDPLVGTGNGYTF
TRBJ2-3,-,TRBD1,TRBV5-1,TGCGCCAGCAGCTCCCGCCCGGGACAGGGGACAGATACGCAGTATTTT,CASSSRPGQGTDTQYF
TRBJ1-5,-,-,TRBV4-3,TGCGCCAGCAGCCAAGAGATGTGGGATCAGCCCCAGCATTTT,CASSQEMWDQPQHF
TRBJ2-3,once,-,TRBV19,TGTGCCAGTAGTCAGCGGAAAGGCACAGATACGCAGTATTTT,CASSQRKGTDTQYF
TRBJ2-5,once,-,TRBV19,TGTGCCAGTAGTATCGGGGTGGAAGAGACCCAGTACTTC,CASSIGVEETQYF
TRBJ2-5,-,-,TRBV6-5,TGTGCCAGCAGTTACGCCCAGGACAGTTTCAAGACCCAGTACTTC,CASSYAQDSFKTQYF
TRBJ1-2,-,-,TRBV28,TGTGCCAGCAGTCTAGGACACCGTAGTGCTAACTATGGCTACACCTTC,CASSLGHRSANYGYTF
TRBJ2-5,-,TRBD1,TRBV7-9,TGTGCCAGCAGCGGGACAGGGGGCGTGACCCAGTACTTC,CASSGTGGVTQYF
TRBJ2-6,-,-,TRBV30,TGTGCCTGTGACAGATCTGGGGCCAACGTCCTGACTTTC,CACDRSGANVLTF
TRBJ2-2,-,TRBD2,TRBV9,TGTGCCAGCAGCGTAGGCCTAGCGGGACCCCCCCCGAACACCGGGGAGCTGTTTTTT,CASSVGLAGPPPNTGELFF
TRBJ2-5,-,-,TRBV7-3,TGTGCCAGCAGCCCCACCGGAGGGTTCGCGACCCAGTACTTC,CASSPTGGFATQYF
TRBJ2-1,-,-,TRBV11-3,TGTGCCAGCAGCTTAGATCCAGGGTACAGGAATGAGCAGTTCTTC,CASSLDPGYRNEQFF
TRBJ2-5,-,-,TRBV11-3,TGTGCCAGCAGCTTGGCAGGGCGGGGAGAGACCCAGTACTTC,CASSLAGRGETQYF
TRBJ1-1,-,-,TRBV18,TGTGCCAGCTCACCGTCGGCAGGGGTGAACACTGAAGCTTTCTTT,CASSPSAGVNTEAFF
TRBJ1-1,-,-,TRBV28,TGTGCCAGCAGTTTTAGGGTACGGGTGTCGACTGAAGCTTTCTTT,CASSFRVRVSTEAFF
TRBJ1-5,-,-,TRBV28,TGTGCCAGCAGTTTCCAACCCGGGGCCCAGCATTTT,CASSFQPGAQHF
TRBJ1-5,-,TRBD1,TRBV9,TGTGCCAGCAGCAAGGGGACAGGAGAACAGCCCCAGCATTTT,CASSKGTGEQPQHF
TRBJ2-1,-,TRBD2,TRBV9,TGTGCCAGCAGCGGGCAGGGACTAGTGCAGTTCTTC,CASSGQGLVQFF
TRBJ1-2,few,-,TRBV28,TGTGCCAGCAGTTCCCCGTCGGAATCCAGCTATGGCTACACCTTC,CASSSPSESSYGYTF
TRBJ2-1,-,-,TRBV5-1,TGCGCCAGCAGCTTGGAGGGCCTGAGACTCCAGTTCTTC,CASSLEGLRLQFF
TRBJ2-5,-,-,TRBV15,TGTGCCACCAGCATGCGGTGGGAGACCCAGTACTTC,CATSMRWETQYF
TRBJ2-7,-,TRBD2,TRBV5-1,TGCGCCAGCAGCCCATCCGGCTCTAGCGGCCAGCGAGGCGAGCAGTCCTTC,CASSPSGSSGQRGEQSF
TRBJ1-5,once,-,TRBV28,TGTGCCAGCAGTTTGTCCCAACCGTCTAATCCCCAGCATTTT,CASSLSQPSNPQHF
TRBJ1-4,-,-,TRBV11-1,TGTGCCAGCAGCCGCGACAGTGCCGCCAATGAAAAACTGTTTTTT,CASSRDSAANEKLFF
TRBJ2-1,-,-,TRBV7-2,TGTACCAGCAGCTTAATTAAAAATGAGCAGTTCTTC,CTSSLIKNEQFF